Only a few counts were recorded for the clone carrying this T cell receptor beta chain. The antigen remains unidentified. Germline V gene sequence: CDR1 LNHNV, CDR2 YYDKDF (reference sequence). V lost 0 bases and J lost 2, with 11 bases in between. The CDR3 runs to 15 residues. The sample is drawn from a study of response to subunit inactivated influenza vaccine. Points from the study as a whole: Few new T cells, the authors suggested, are recruited by each seasonal influenza vaccination.

Via MiXCR, TCRdb re-called the RT-PCR reads, giving one row per CDR3 protein. The table lists roughly 700,000 distinct CDR3 sequences, approximately 14% of them singletons. This specimen consisted of PBMCs from blood, obtained roughly 12 days after vaccination. The TCR sequence derives from a man in his fifties who received an inactivated influenza vaccine. The rearrangement uses TRBV15 and TRBJ2-7; D possibly matches TRBD1 or TRBD2 (5 bases each). The CDR3 region is CATSREGTDTYEQYF. Written as DNA, the CDR3 is TGTGCCACCAGCAGAGAAGGGACGGACACCTACGAGCAGTACTTC. The variable domain in full, with the rest retrieved from reference TRBV15 and TRBJ2-7, is DAMVIQNPRYQVTQFGKPVTLSCSQTLNHNVMYWYQQKSSQAPKLLFHYYDKDFNNEADTPDNFQSRRPNTSFCFLDIRSPGLGDTAMYLCATSREGTDTYEQYFGPGTRLTVT.